Reported below is one TCR beta chain. This sample was included in a study of CD8 T cells in Susac syndrome. TCR beta sequencing covered blood CD8+ and CD4+ T cells. The control participants were healthy donors, and these controls were matched with respect to both age and sex. Negative isolation was used for CD8+ and CD4+ T cells, and FACS enrichment was applied to TEMRA cells. An amount of RNA that ranged from roughly 0.5 to 1 ug was reverse transcribed with random hexamers. Amplification of TCR beta CDR3 spanned 54 Vbeta and 13 Jbeta via immunoSEQ multiplex PCR. TCRdb re-derived calls from the immunoSEQ multiplex PCR reads in MiXCR, one entry per CDR3 protein. The sample lists under 200,000 distinct CDR3 sequences; under 95% were seen once. CDR3 size: 16 residues. The V and J ends lost 4 bases and 3 bases, in that order; junction bases with no gene match: 9. CDR1 is SGHRS and CDR2 is YFSETQ in the germline V gene.

Sequencing used CD4+ T cells from PBMCs. The V and J genes are TRBV5-1 and TRBJ2-7, with 11 bases lining up with TRBD1. The receptor comes from a human donor in good health. This CDR3 is CASSPGGTGGDYEQYF. CDR3 bases: TGCGCCAGCAGCCCAGGGGGGACAGGGGGGGACTACGAGCAGTACTTC.